This T cell receptor (beta chain) was profiled in a study of cytomegalovirus exposure and HLA in healthy donors. The PCR was carried out with 60 Vbeta primers and 13 Jbeta primers. Assay: immunoSEQ multiplex PCR; the TCRdb copy retains only in-frame clones and omits some. Among around 150,000 clones listed, approximately 71% were seen once. Trimming took off 10 bases at V and 6 bases at J, with 16 bases between the two ends. This CDR3 has 13 amino acids. Germline V CDR1 and CDR2: MNHEY, SVGAGI. Comments on this clone: Antigen specificity is unknown.

Broader study findings: Reports indicated that the classifier achieved high specificity and sensitivity in diagnosing cytomegalovirus status. Presence/absence comparisons presumed near-even sequencing depth among donors.

The rearrangement uses TRBV6-5 and TRBJ2-1, with no clear D. Source material: PBMCs. The sequence came from a woman aged 45-65 years in good health and CMV-seronegative. This chain's CDR3 is CATLLSTGNEQFF. The CDR3 DNA reads as TGTGCCACCTTATTGAGTACGGGCAATGAGCAGTTCTTC.